These 21 T cell receptor beta chains share one sample of origin, sequenced in a study of blood T cell repertoires in COVID-19. The method was immunoSEQ multiplex PCR; TCRdb's version includes in-frame clones alone and lacks a portion of them. This table holds about 50,000 clones, around 84% found once. The specimen was peripheral blood. The source of these receptors is a man of 80 years or more with active COVID-19.

V is TRBV14 and J is TRBJ1-2; D might be TRBD1 (5 bases). This CDR3 spans 15 amino acids. The ends were cut back, 3 bases at V and 4 bases at J, with 15 bases in the middle. Germline V lookup: CDR1 SGHDN, CDR2 FVKESK. In DNA, the CDR3 is TGTGCCAGCAGCCAGGGAGGGGTCGGGGTCTATGGCTACACCTTC. It specifies CASSQGGVGVYGYTF.

The V and J genes are TRBV6-2 or TRBV6-3 and TRBJ2-1; TRBD2 agrees at 11 bases. From germline, CDR1 is MNHEY and CDR2 SVGEGT. The CDR3 loop spans 18 amino acids. After removal of 6 bases from V and 4 bases from J, the junction contained 14 bases not matched to a gene. The CDR3 DNA reads TGTGCCAGCAGCTCCCTACCGAGGACTAGCGGGCCTTACAATGAGCAGTTCTTC. Amino acid sequence: CASSSLPRTSGPYNEQFF.

The rearrangement uses TRBV4-1 and TRBJ1-6; possible D gene TRBD1, 6 bases. Germline assignment: CDR1 MGHRA and CDR2 YSYEKL. V lost 1 base to trimming and J lost 7 bases, with 14 bases between them. CDR3 length: 16 amino acids. CDR3 DNA sequence: TGCGCCAGCAGCCAAGGGAACTCGGGGGGCAATTCACCCCTCCACTTT. This codes for CASSQGNSGGNSPLHF.

The CDR3 nucleotides read TGTGCCAGTAGTATTACGGGCACAGATACGCAGTATTTT. Translated, it gives CASSITGTDTQYF. The V call is TRBV19, the J call TRBJ2-3, with D unresolved. Germline assignment: CDR1 LNHDA and CDR2 SQIVND (reference sequence). V lost 3 bases and J lost 1, with 5 bases in between. The CDR3 totals 13 residues. Full variable domain (outside the CDR3, taken from reference TRBV19 and TRBJ2-3): DGGITQSPKYLFRKEGQNVTLSCEQNLNHDAMYWYRQDPGQGLRLIYYSQIVNDFQKGDIAEGYSVSREKKESFPLTVTSAQKNPTAFYLCASSITGTDTQYFGPGTRLTVL.

This sequence joins TRBV4-3 and TRBJ1-2; no clear D. Trimming removed 0 bases at V and 4 bases at J, with 9 bases between. This CDR3 has 14 residues. The germline CDR1 and CDR2 sequences are LGHNA and YSLEER. CDR3 bases: TGCGCCAGCAGCCAAGATATTAACTCCTATGGCTACACCTTC. Its protein product is CASSQDINSYGYTF.

V usage is TRBV7-9 and J usage is TRBJ1-1; TRBD1 aligns across 7 bases. The CDR3 totals 14 residues. Trimming cost V 7 bases and J 1 base; bases outside gene matches: 6. CDR1 and CDR2 from the germline V gene are SEHNR and FQNEAQ (reference sequence). In nucleotides, the CDR3 is TGTGCCAGCACCCCGGGGGACAGGAACACTGAAGCTTTCTTT. Amino acid sequence: CASTPGDRNTEAFF.

The chain couples TRBV19 to TRBJ2-3; the match to TRBD2 covers 15 bases. With 5 bases clipped from V and 1 base from J, the junction kept 7 bases outside the gene matches. The CDR3 length is 18 residues. Germline lookup yields CDR1 LNHDA and CDR2 SQIVND (reference sequence). This chain's CDR3 is CASSPGLAGGLGTDTQYF. The CDR3 region has the DNA TGTGCCAGTAGTCCGGGACTAGCGGGAGGTTTAGGCACAGATACGCAGTATTTT. The entire variable domain, with the rest obtained from reference TRBV19 and TRBJ2-3, is as follows: DGGITQSPKYLFRKEGQNVTLSCEQNLNHDAMYWYRQDPGQGLRLIYYSQIVNDFQKGDIAEGYSVSREKKESFPLTVTSAQKNPTAFYLCASSPGLAGGLGTDTQYFGPGTRLTVL.

This CDR3 reads CASSTDLEAGQFF. The CDR3 DNA is TGTGCCAGCAGCACAGACCTAGAGGCGGGGCAGTTCTTC. The V and J genes are TRBV9 and TRBJ2-1, with D maybe TRBD2 (5 bases). The CDR3 covers 13 residues. V lost 4 bases, J lost 12 bases, and 17 bases lay in between. Germline V gene sequence: CDR1 SGDLS, CDR2 YYNGEE.

This chain uses TRBV7-2 with TRBJ2-3, with 12 bases lining up with TRBD2. Germline V CDR1 and CDR2: SGHTA, FQGNSA. The CDR3 is 17 residues long. J gave up 4 bases and V 4 bases, and 9 bases lay outside the gene matches. For the CDR3, the DNA is TGTGCCAGCAGCTCGACTAGCGGGAGTTTATTGGCAGATACGCAGTATTTT. The encoded protein is CASSSTSGSLLADTQYF.

The J gene is TRBJ1-2, the V gene TRBV5-4; the D is unclear. With 0 bases removed from V and 0 bases from J, the gap between germline ends came to 12 bases. This CDR3 contains 16 residues. Germline V CDR1 and CDR2: SGHNT, YYREEE (reference sequence). The CDR3 spells CASSLDRAVSNYGYTF. DNA for the CDR3: TGTGCCAGCAGCTTGGACAGAGCTGTATCTAACTATGGCTACACCTTC. Together with reference TRBV5-4 and TRBJ1-2, the CDR3 gives the full variable domain: ETGVTQSPTHLIKTRGQQVTLRCSSQSGHNTVSWYQQALGQGPQFIFQYYREEENGRGNFPPRFSGLQFPNYSSELNVNALELDDSALYLCASSLDRAVSNYGYTFGSGTRLTVV.

The chain links TRBV9 to TRBJ2-3; 7 bases fit TRBD1. V lost 4 bases, J lost 2 bases, and 10 bases stayed unmatched. CDR3 length: 16 residues. Germline V gives CDR1 SGDLS, CDR2 YYNGEE. The CDR3 sequence is CASSSNGQELTDTQYF. The CDR3 DNA reads TGTGCCAGCAGCTCAAACGGACAGGAACTCACAGATACGCAGTATTTT.

This chain joins TRBV9 and TRBJ2-7, with 7 nucleotides matching TRBD1. The germline V gene has CDR1 SGDLS and CDR2 YYNGEE. After removal of 3 bases from V and 5 bases from J, the junction contained 5 bases not matched to a gene. The CDR3 contains 13 residues. CDR3 sequence reads: CASSALTGNEQYF. In nucleotides, the CDR3 is TGTGCCAGCAGCGCCTTGACAGGGAACGAGCAGTACTTC.

This rearrangement joins TRBV23-1 to TRBJ2-7; TRBD2 aligns across 12 bases. TRBV23-1 is treated as an ORF (open reading frame) with a function not yet certain. The J segment lost 3 bases and the V segment lost 0 bases, leaving 6 bases of the junction unmatched. The length of the CDR3 is 17 residues. The CDR3 region is CASSQSTSGSFGYEQYF. As DNA, the CDR3 is TGCGCCAGCAGTCAATCGACTAGCGGGAGTTTTGGCTACGAGCAGTACTTC.

This clone was detected once. The genes are TRBV6-1 and TRBJ2-1; perhaps TRBD1 as D (5 bases). The V and J ends lost 2 bases and 1 base respectively, with 9 bases between them. Germline CDR1 MNHNS, CDR2 SASEGT. The CDR3 loop spans 15 amino acids. The CDR3 nucleotides read TGTGCCAGCAGTGAATTAAGGGGTTCCTACAATGAGCAGTTCTTC. Translating it yields CASSELRGSYNEQFF.

The CDR3 reads CASSQTSGALEQFF. The CDR3 DNA reads as TGTGCCAGCAGCCAGACTAGCGGGGCCCTGGAGCAGTTCTTC. This chain joins TRBV4-2 and TRBJ2-1, with 11 bases fitting TRBD2. Trimming at V came to 3 bases and at J to 10 bases, leaving 5 bases not matched to a gene. Germline loops: CDR1 LGHNA, CDR2 YNFKEQ. The CDR3 is made up of 14 amino acids.

This clone was seen a few times. J is TRBJ2-7 and V is TRBV2; D remains ambiguous. Germline CDR1 reads SNHLY; CDR2 reads FYNNEI. V was shortened by 3 bases and J by 0 bases, with 12 bases between the two germline ends. This CDR3 is 15 amino acids long. CDR3 sequence (DNA): TGTGCCAGCAGTGATCCGAACACAGTCTCCTACGAGCAGTACTTC. Protein product: CASSDPNTVSYEQYF.

The J gene is TRBJ2-3, the V gene TRBV5-4, with 8 bases that match TRBD1. CDR3 length: 14 residues. Germline V gives CDR1 SGHNT, CDR2 YYREEE (reference sequence). V was clipped by 3 bases and J by 6 bases; unmatched bases: 6. The CDR3 here is CASSSGQAQDTQYF. The CDR3, as DNA: TGTGCCAGCAGCTCGGGACAGGCACAGGATACGCAGTATTTT. Full variable domain (missing parts from reference TRBV5-4 and TRBJ2-3): ETGVTQSPTHLIKTRGQQVTLRCSSQSGHNTVSWYQQALGQGPQFIFQYYREEENGRGNFPPRFSGLQFPNYSSELNVNALELDDSALYLCASSSGQAQDTQYFGPGTRLTVL.

The chain couples TRBV15 to TRBJ2-3, with D maybe TRBD2 (6 bases). Trimming took 3 bases from V and 2 from J, leaving 33 bases between them. The CDR3 contains 22 residues. CDR1 LNHNV and CDR2 YYDKDF come from the germline V gene (reference sequence). The CDR3 loop reads CATSSAFGTPGVGSQATDTQYF. DNA for the CDR3: TGTGCCACCAGCAGCGCTTTCGGGACTCCGGGGGTAGGGTCCCAGGCCACAGATACGCAGTATTTT.

This clone came up many times. V is TRBV19 and J is TRBJ2-1, with 12 bases matching TRBD2. Germline trimming cut 10 bases from V and 5 bases from J; bases unmatched to any gene: 15. CDR3 length: 17 amino acids. Germline V CDR1 and CDR2: LNHDA, SQIVND (reference sequence). In DNA form, the CDR3 reads TGTGCCACTACCCCAGCGCTAGCGGGAGGGCACCACAATGAGCAGTTCTTC. Encoded protein: CATTPALAGGHHNEQFF.

The chain uses TRBV10-3 and TRBJ2-7; 9 bases are shared with TRBD1. The CDR3 is 15 amino acids. V was pared by 6 bases and J by 7 bases, with 13 bases of the junction left unmatched. Per the germline V gene, CDR1 is ENHRY and CDR2 is SYGVKD. The CDR3, as DNA: TGTGCCATCAGCCCCCCCTGGACAGGGGCTGGGGAGCAGTACTTC. This codes for CAISPPWTGAGEQYF.

V usage is TRBV7-9 and J usage is TRBJ1-4, with D hard to call. V dropped 0 bases and J dropped 7 bases, with 6 bases sitting between them. The CDR3 extends over 13 amino acids. Germline lookup yields CDR1 SEHNR and CDR2 FQNEAQ (reference sequence). The CDR3 here is CASSLAQVEKLFF. The CDR3 DNA follows: TGTGCCAGCAGCTTAGCTCAGGTTGAAAAACTGTTTTTT.